This TCR beta chain was captured in a study of T-cell reconstitution after alpha-beta-depleted transplantation in children (TCRdb year 2016). Study-wide context: Using TCR repertoire profiling, the study followed T-cell immune reconstitution in a quantitative way in children after TCRalphabeta/CD19-depleted allogeneic hematopoietic cell transplantation.

The CDR3 numbers 15 residues from cysteine through phenylalanine. Of all the DNA, just the CDR3 is kept, 45 bases in frame from base 1. V is trimmed back by 3 bases and J by 11 bases, and the junction contains 7 bases that no gene match accounts for. Per the germline V gene, MGHDK is the CDR1 and SYGVNS is the CDR2. This clonotype was recorded a few times. The antigen this receptor binds is unknown. No base quality information exists; no much larger clone differs at one position. Library preparation was by PCR. The run used an Illumina HiSeq 2500. To normalize quantification of the TCRbeta repertoire, the TCR libraries were built with molecular barcoding that relied on unique molecular identifiers. TCRdb itself trimmed the public reads at Q25 with fastp, ran MiXCR and retained productive beta chains. For every CDR3 protein sequence, its rows merge into one entry that carries the most common genes and DNA. The sample table records about 240,000 distinct CDR3 sequences; around 12% of these occur just once. The ten largest clonotypes hold roughly 2.6% of the sample.

This specimen was PBMCs from the stem cell graft donor, taken from the stem cell graft. The V and J genes are TRBV25-1 and TRBJ1-6, and TRBD1 aligns with 10 junction nucleotides. The TCR sequence derives from a human donor who donated a stem cell graft to a child with acute lymphoblastic leukemia. DNA sequence: TGTGCCAGCAGTGAGCCCGGGACAGGGGCCGCACCCCTCCACTTT. This is translated as CASSEPGTGAAPLHF.